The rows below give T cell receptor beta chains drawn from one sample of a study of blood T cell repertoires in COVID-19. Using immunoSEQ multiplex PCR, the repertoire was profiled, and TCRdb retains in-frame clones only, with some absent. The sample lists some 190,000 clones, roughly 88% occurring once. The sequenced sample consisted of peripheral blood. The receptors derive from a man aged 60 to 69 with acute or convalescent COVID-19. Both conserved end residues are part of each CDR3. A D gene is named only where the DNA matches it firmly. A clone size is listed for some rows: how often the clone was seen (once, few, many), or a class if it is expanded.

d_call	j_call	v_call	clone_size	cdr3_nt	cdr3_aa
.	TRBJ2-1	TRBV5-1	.	TGCGCCAGCAGCCTACAGGCAAACAATGAGCAGTTCTTC	CASSLQANNEQFF
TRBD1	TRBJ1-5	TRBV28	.	TGTGCCAGCAGTCGCTCGGGACAGGGGAAAGCGGCCCAGCATTTT	CASSRSGQGKAAQHF
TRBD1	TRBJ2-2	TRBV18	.	TGTGCCAGCTCACACCGGGACAGGGGGCTCACCGGGGAGCTGTTTTTT	CASSHRDRGLTGELFF
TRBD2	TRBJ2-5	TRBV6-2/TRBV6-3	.	TGTGCCAGCAGTTACTCAAAGACTAGCGGGGACCGGACCCAGTACTTC	CASSYSKTSGDRTQYF
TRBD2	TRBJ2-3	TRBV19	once	TGTGCCAGTAGGACTAGCGGGGGGATAGATACGCAGTATTTT	CASRTSGGIDTQYF
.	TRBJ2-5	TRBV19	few	TGTGCCAGTAGGGGCCCGTCGGTCCAGACCCAGTACTTC	CASRGPSVQTQYF
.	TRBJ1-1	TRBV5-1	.	TGCGCCAGCAGCTGGGACTTGGAGGGAGCTTTCTTT	CASSWDLEGAFF
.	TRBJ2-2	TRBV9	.	TGTGCCAGCAGCGTAGGCCCGAGTCCCGGGGAGCTGTTTTTT	CASSVGPSPGELFF
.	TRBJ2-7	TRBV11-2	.	TGTGCCAGCAGCTTCATGACTGGGGGCGCGTACGAGCAGTACTTC	CASSFMTGGAYEQYF
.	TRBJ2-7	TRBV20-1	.	TGCAGTGCTAGTAAGGCTTCGAGGGAGCAGTACTTC	CSASKASREQYF
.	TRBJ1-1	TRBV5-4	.	TGTGCCAGCAGCTTGGCCTATTCAGGGGAAGCTTTCTTT	CASSLAYSGEAFF
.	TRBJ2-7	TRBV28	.	TGTGCCAGCAGCCCCGCCGGGTTTGCAAGGGGCTACGAGCAGTACTTC	CASSPAGFARGYEQYF
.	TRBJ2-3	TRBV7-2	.	TGTGCCAGCAGCTATAGAACTAGCTCCGCCACAGATACGCAGTATTTT	CASSYRTSSATDTQYF
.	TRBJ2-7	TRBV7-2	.	TGTGCCAGCAGCTTAGTTGGGGCGTTTGACGAGCAGTACTTC	CASSLVGAFDEQYF
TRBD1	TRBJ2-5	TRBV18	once	TGTGCCAGCTCACCGATGGGACAGGGAGGTTCAGAGACCCAGTACTTC	CASSPMGQGGSETQYF
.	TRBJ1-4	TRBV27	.	TGTGCCAGCAGTTTAGAGGGGGAAGAAAAACTGTTTTTT	CASSLEGEEKLFF
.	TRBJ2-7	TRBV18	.	TGTGCCAGCTCATCGGAGGGTTTCTACGAGCAGTACTTC	CASSSEGFYEQYF
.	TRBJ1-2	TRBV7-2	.	TGTGCCAGCAGCTTAGCGCTAGGCAATGGCTACACCTTC	CASSLALGNGYTF
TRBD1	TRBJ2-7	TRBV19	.	TGTGCCAGTAGTCTACAGGGGGCTGCCGGTCGCTACGAGCAGTACTTC	CASSLQGAAGRYEQYF
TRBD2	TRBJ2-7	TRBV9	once	TGTGCCAGCAGCGTAGGGGTCAGCGGGGGACTCTACGAGCAGTACTTC	CASSVGVSGGLYEQYF
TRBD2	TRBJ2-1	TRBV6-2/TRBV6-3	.	TGTGCCAGCAGTTTACTAGCGGGCCAATACAATGAGCAGTTCTTC	CASSLLAGQYNEQFF
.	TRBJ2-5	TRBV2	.	TGTGCCAGCAGTCCCGGGAGCGGGGAGACCCAGTACTTC	CASSPGSGETQYF
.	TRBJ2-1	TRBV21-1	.	TGTGCCAGCAGCAAAGGGGTCCCTAGCGGATCGGTTGAGCAGTTCTTC	CASSKGVPSGSVEQFF
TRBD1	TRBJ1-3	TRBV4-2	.	TGTGCCAGCAGTCAGACAGGGGCTGGAAACACCATATATTTT	CASSQTGAGNTIYF
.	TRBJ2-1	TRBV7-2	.	TGTGCCAGCAGCTCCGCGGGCGGGGCCCGACCGGAGCAGTTCTTC	CASSSAGGARPEQFF
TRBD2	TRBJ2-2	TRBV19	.	TGTGCCAGTAGTATGGGGGGGACCGGGGAGCTGTTTTTT	CASSMGGTGELFF
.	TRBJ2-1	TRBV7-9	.	TGTGCCAGCAGCTTGAGCCCCGAAAGCTCCTACAATGAGCAGTTCTTC	CASSLSPESSYNEQFF
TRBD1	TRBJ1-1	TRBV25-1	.	TGTGCCTCCCAGGGGGATTACTACACTGAAGCTTTCTTT	CASQGDYYTEAFF
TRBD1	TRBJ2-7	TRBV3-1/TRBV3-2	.	TGTGCCAGCAGCCAAGGAGGGGGCAGCTCCGAGCAGTACTTC	CASSQGGGSSEQYF
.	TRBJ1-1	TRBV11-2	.	TGTGCCAGCAGCTTGTTCATGAACACTGAAGCTTTCTTT	CASSLFMNTEAFF
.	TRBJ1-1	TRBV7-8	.	TGTGCCAGCAGGCCAGGGTGGAACACTGAAGCTTTCTTT	CASRPGWNTEAFF
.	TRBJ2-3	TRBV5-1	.	TGCGCCAGCAGCTTGTTCCCGGGGGGCACAGATACGCAGTATTTT	CASSLFPGGTDTQYF
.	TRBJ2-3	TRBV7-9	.	TGTGCCAGCAGCCCGGTGGGCCTAGCCACAGATACGCAGTATTTT	CASSPVGLATDTQYF
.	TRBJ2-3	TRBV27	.	TGTGCCAGCAGTTTAAGAAGGGTCGGACTGACTAGCACAGATACGCAGTATTTT	CASSLRRVGLTSTDTQYF
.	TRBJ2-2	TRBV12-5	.	TGTGCTAGTGGTCAAACAGGAATTAACACCGGGGAGCTGTTTTTT	CASGQTGINTGELFF
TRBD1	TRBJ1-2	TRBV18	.	TGTGCCAGCTCACCACCACGTCGGGACAGGGCGGCTGGCTACACCTTC	CASSPPRRDRAAGYTF
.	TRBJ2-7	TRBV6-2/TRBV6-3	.	TGTGCCAGCAGCAGCCCTGGGCCCGAGCAGTACTTC	CASSSPGPEQYF
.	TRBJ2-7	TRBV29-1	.	TGCAGCGCCGGGGAGGGGGGCTACGAGCAGTACTTC	CSAGEGGYEQYF
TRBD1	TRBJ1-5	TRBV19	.	TGTGCCAGTAGTATTATCGAGACAGGGCGTTTGTCCCAGCATTTT	CASSIIETGRLSQHF
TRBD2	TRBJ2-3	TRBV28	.	TGTGCCAGCAGCCAGACTAGCTGGAGCACAGATACGCAGTATTTT	CASSQTSWSTDTQYF
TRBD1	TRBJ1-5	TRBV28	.	TGTGCCACCAGGGGACAGGGACGACCCAATCAGCCCCAGCATTTT	CATRGQGRPNQPQHF
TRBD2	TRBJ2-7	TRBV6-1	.	TGTGCCAGCAGTGAAATGTGGGAGGGTCCCAGCGAGCAGTACTTC	CASSEMWEGPSEQYF
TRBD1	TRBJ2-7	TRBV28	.	TGTGCCAGCCGTCCCGGGACAGCCCGCTACGAGCAGTACTTC	CASRPGTARYEQYF
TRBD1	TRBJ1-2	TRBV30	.	TGTGCCTGGAACAGGGGAGCTAACTATGGCTACACCTTC	CAWNRGANYGYTF